Shown below are 8 T cell receptor beta chains from a single sample sequenced in a study of shared clonotypes between healthy human individuals. Only in-frame clones appear in the TCRdb table, and some are missing; sequencing was by immunoSEQ multiplex PCR. Here the sample spans over 2 million clones, approximately 90% being singletons. Sequenced: naive CD4+ T cells from PBMCs. As to subset: CD45RA+ positively selected. Every receptor here comes from a man between 18 and 35 years old in good health. Some clones in this sample may be carry-over from other donors' samples.

The chain joins TRBV30 to TRBJ2-3; the D gene is possibly TRBD1 (5 bases). This CDR3 has 12 amino acids. V was clipped by 4 bases and J by 9 bases, with 14 bases between them. Germline CDR1 reads GTSNPN; CDR2 reads SVGIG (reference sequence). The CDR3 nucleotides are TGTGCCTGGACAGGGAAAAGGCCGACGCAGTATTTT. It encodes CAWTGKRPTQYF.

V usage is TRBV7-6 and J usage is TRBJ1-5; maybe TRBD1 (5 bases). The CDR3 totals 17 residues. In germline, CDR1 is SGHVS, CDR2 FNYEAQ. The V gene lost 5 bases and the J gene lost 5 bases, with 22 bases spanning the gap. The CDR3 is CASSGVRTPGGDQPQHF. CDR3 nucleotide sequence: TGTGCCAGCAGCGGGGTACGGACACCGGGTGGCGATCAGCCCCAGCATTTT.

V is TRBV15 and J is TRBJ2-3; TRBD2 aligns across 7 bases. The trim removed 5 bases at V and 2 bases at J, leaving 7 bases unmatched. The germline gives CDR1 LNHNV, CDR2 YYDKDF (reference sequence). The CDR3 is made up of 15 amino acids. CDR3 nucleotides: TGTGCCACCAGCGGTAGTCTAGCGGACACAGATACGCAGTATTTT. Translation: CATSGSLADTDTQYF.

The CDR3 loop is CASSYSIPKDARPQHF. In DNA, the CDR3 is TGTGCCAGCAGTTACTCGATCCCGAAGGACGCCCGGCCCCAGCATTTT. The chain has TRBV6-5 and TRBJ1-5; D remains ambiguous. Germline loops: CDR1 MNHEY, CDR2 SVGAGI. The CDR3 contains 16 residues. The V end lost 0 bases, the J end lost 9 bases, and 18 bases lay between the germline ends.

V usage is TRBV7-8 and J usage is TRBJ1-5; no firm D call. Germline assignment: CDR1 SGHVS and CDR2 FQNEAQ. Trimming removed 3 bases at V and 4 bases at J, with 13 bases between. The CDR3 consists of 15 residues. This chain's CDR3 is CASSFLGPLNQPQHF. As DNA, the CDR3 is TGTGCCAGCAGCTTTTTAGGGCCCCTAAATCAGCCCCAGCATTTT.

Details on this clone: This same CDR3 is encoded by further DNA sequences in the sample. The CDR3 loop is CASSLENTGELFF. CDR3 nucleotides: TGTGCCAGCAGCTTAGAGAACACCGGGGAGCTGTTTTTT. This rearrangement joins TRBV7-2 to TRBJ2-2; D remains ambiguous. Between the trimmed V and J ends, which lost 1 base and 1 base, there was a span of 1 base. The CDR3 has 13 amino acids. Germline V gene lookup returns CDR1 SGHTA and CDR2 FQGNSA.

The genes are TRBV5-4 and TRBJ2-7; D might be TRBD1 or TRBD2, each matching 5 bases. Looked up from germline, CDR1 is SGHNT and CDR2 is YYREEE (reference sequence). Trimming removed 6 bases at V and 10 bases at J, with 23 bases between. The CDR3 is 14 residues long. The CDR3 nucleotides are TGTGCCAGCAACTCGCCGGGACCCCTTATTGAACAGTACTTC. It translates to CASNSPGPLIEQYF.

Notes on this clone: The same CDR3 is also encoded by other DNA sequences in this sample. The chain uses TRBV5-6 and TRBJ2-3; 8 positions match TRBD1. CDR3 size: 14 residues. Looked up from germline, CDR1 is SGHDT and CDR2 is YYEEEE. V trimming: 4 bases; J trimming: 4 bases; junction bases outside the gene matches: 5. In nucleotides, the CDR3 is TGTGCCAGCAGCCGCGACAGGGGTGCAGATACGCAGTATTTT. It is translated as CASSRDRGADTQYF.